This section outlines one TCR beta chain sequence together with its context. Sampling of alopecia areata patients yielded lesional scalp punch biopsies as well as peripheral blood. RNA was isolated and reverse transcribed to cDNA, the sequencing template. Sequencing used immunoSEQ multiplex PCR; TCRdb keeps in-frame clones, though not all of them. The repertoire includes about 150,000 clones, about 87% of them detected once, and more than 12% sits in the top ten. The data stem from a study of CD8+ T cells in alopecia areata. At the level of the study: Patients in the treated group were given tofacitinib by mouth, 5 to 10 mg twice a day.

This CDR3 comprises 15 residues. V lost 4 bases and J lost 7; bases outside the gene matches: 9. Looked up from germline, CDR1 is SEHNR and CDR2 is FQNEAQ (reference sequence). This TCR came from a human donor with alopecia areata. This chain joins TRBV7-9 and TRBJ2-1, with TRBD2 identical over 8 bases. The material was CD8+ T cells sorted from blood, obtained at week 0. This chain's CDR3 is CASSSVGTSWNEQFF. The CDR3 DNA sequence: TGTGCCAGCAGCTCCGTTGGGACTAGTTGGAATGAGCAGTTCTTC.